The 20 T cell receptor beta chains presented below share a single source sample, sequenced in a study of control samples from healthy donors and cancer patients. TCRdb keeps only in-frame clones here, not all; method: immunoSEQ multiplex PCR. The table has roughly 45,000 clones, over 85% seen once. Material: PBMCs. These receptors all come from a man in his thirties or forties with colorectal cancer.

The genes are TRBV11-2 and TRBJ2-2; TRBD2 might be the D (6 bases). Germline CDR1 reads SGHAT; CDR2 reads FQNNGV. Trimming shortened V by 1 base and J by 2 bases, and 8 bases separated the two germline ends. This CDR3 comprises 15 residues. The CDR3 loop reads CASSLGGANTGELFF. The CDR3 DNA reads TGTGCCAGCAGCTTAGGCGGGGCAAACACCGGGGAGCTGTTTTTT.

A word on this clone: An end of the junction differs from the germline gene, which may be a read error. CDR3 sequence: CVSSLEYRRLTYEQYF. The CDR3 region has the DNA TGTGTCAGCAGCTTAGAATATCGGCGGCTCACCTACGAGCAGTACTTC. The rearrangement uses TRBV7-2 and TRBJ2-7; D is uncertain. The CDR3 runs to 16 residues. Germline V gene lookup returns CDR1 SGHTA and CDR2 FQGNSA.

This chain uses TRBV5-4 with TRBJ2-7; unclear D gene. Between the trimmed V and J ends, which lost 4 bases and 2 bases, there was a span of 4 bases. Germline V gives CDR1 SGHNT, CDR2 YYREEE (reference sequence). This CDR3 region has 11 residues. The CDR3 bases are TGTGCCAGCAGCCAAACCTACGAGCAGTACGTC. Translating gives CASSQTYEQYV.

J is TRBJ2-2 and V is TRBV4-2, with 7 nucleotides matching TRBD2. Germline trimming cut 1 base from V and 4 bases from J; bases unmatched to any gene: 6. There are 16 residues in the CDR3. In germline, CDR1 is LGHNA, CDR2 YNFKEQ. CDR3 sequence reads: CASSQVGRGSTGELFF. DNA of the CDR3: TGTGCCAGCAGCCAAGTCGGCCGCGGGAGCACCGGGGAGCTGTTTTTT.

The CDR3 DNA reads as TGTGCCAGCAGGCGGACAGAAAACACCGGGGAGCTGTTTTTT. Protein: CASRRTENTGELFF. The chain recombines TRBV5-8 with TRBJ2-2; tentatively, D is TRBD1 (6 bases). This CDR3 contains 14 residues. Trimming removed 5 bases from V and 2 bases from J, with 10 bases in between. Germline V lookup: CDR1 SGHTS, CDR2 YDEGEE.

This clone showed up just once. The V and J genes are TRBV6-1 and TRBJ1-1; D is ambiguous. The CDR3 length is 14 residues. V was shortened by 0 bases and J by 7 bases, with 12 bases between the two germline ends. CDR1 and CDR2 from the germline V gene are MNHNS and SASEGT. The DNA for the CDR3 is TGTGCCAGCAGTGAAGCGTCGAGGTTAAATGAAGCTTTCTTT. Encoded protein: CASSEASRLNEAFF.

V usage is TRBV2 and J usage is TRBJ2-7, with 7 bases matching TRBD2. The germline V gene encodes CDR1 SNHLY and CDR2 FYNNEI. Trimming cost V 1 base and J 4 bases; bases outside gene matches: 25. The CDR3 loop spans 21 amino acids. The CDR3: CASSEVWAGQRGAPNPYEQYF. The CDR3 DNA reads TGTGCCAGCAGTGAAGTGTGGGCTGGCCAGCGGGGAGCCCCAAACCCATACGAGCAGTACTTC.

This rearrangement joins TRBV3-1 (or the pseudogene TRBV3-2) to TRBJ2-1, with 14 bases matching TRBD2. With 4 bases clipped from V and 3 bases from J, the junction kept 5 bases outside the gene matches. The germline gives CDR1 LGHDT, CDR2 YNNKEL (reference sequence). The CDR3 totals 17 residues. The CDR3 DNA is TGTGCCAGCAGCCGTGGACTAGCGGGGGGAAACTACAATGAGCAGTTCTTC. Protein sequence: CASSRGLAGGNYNEQFF.

The rearrangement uses TRBV4-2 and TRBJ2-1; D is unclear. The CDR3 is 12 residues long. CDR1 and CDR2 from the germline V gene are LGHNA and YNFKEQ. The V end was cut by 1 base, the J end by 9 bases, with 7 bases between. CDR3 DNA sequence: TGTGCCAGCAGCCAAGGAACTATTGAGCAGTTCTTC. It yields the protein CASSQGTIEQFF.

The rearrangement uses TRBV11-3 and TRBJ2-1; possibly TRBD2 for D (5 bases). The CDR3 has 13 amino acids. CDR1 is SGHNT, CDR2 YENEEA, per germline. V was shortened by 5 bases and J by 9 bases, with 14 bases between the two germline ends. CDR3 DNA: TGTGCCAGCAGCCTCATCGGGGTCGGTGAGCAGTTCTTC. The encoded protein is CASSLIGVGEQFF.

In its sample, this clone was seen once. This chain connects TRBV6-2 or TRBV6-3 to TRBJ1-6; 10 bases are shared with TRBD1. CDR1 is MNHEY and CDR2 is SVGEGT in the germline V gene. The CDR3 extends over 17 amino acids. V lost 2 bases to trimming and J lost 4 bases; unmatched junction nucleotides: 5. Written as DNA, the CDR3 is TGTGCCAGCAGTTACCTCGTGGGACAGGGGTATAATTCACCCCTCCACTTT. Protein: CASSYLVGQGYNSPLHF.

V gene TRBV5-1 combines with J gene TRBJ2-1; TRBD2 agrees at 10 bases. This CDR3 is built from 15 residues. Per germline, CDR1 SGHRS and CDR2 YFSETQ. Unmatched junction bases numbered 11, after V lost 7 bases and J lost 7 bases. This CDR3 is CASCEAGGLVNEQFF. The CDR3 DNA sequence: TGCGCCAGCTGTGAAGCGGGGGGGCTTGTAAATGAGCAGTTCTTC.

DNA for the CDR3: TGTGCCAGCAGCTTAGTGGGCCGGAGAGGCCTCACAGATACGCAGTATTTT. This encodes CASSLVGRRGLTDTQYF. The chain is built from TRBV11-2 and TRBJ2-3; no clear D gene. V was shortened by 1 base and J by 2 bases, with 16 bases between the two germline ends. The CDR3 covers 17 residues. CDR1 is SGHAT and CDR2 is FQNNGV in the germline V gene.

The CDR3 reads CASSSDSPSYEQYF. In DNA, the CDR3 is TGTGCCAGCAGTTCGGACAGTCCCTCCTACGAGCAGTACTTC. The chain has TRBV6-2 or TRBV6-3 and TRBJ2-7, with D possibly being TRBD1 (6 bases). V dropped 4 bases and J dropped 0 bases, with 10 bases sitting between them. From germline, CDR1 is MNHEY and CDR2 SVGEGT. There are 14 residues in the CDR3.

Here the CDR3 reads CASSLRQGAGELFF. DNA of the CDR3: TGCGCCAGCAGCCTACGACAGGGTGCCGGGGAGCTGTTTTTT. The chain recombines TRBV5-1 with TRBJ2-2, with 7 bases that match TRBD1. The CDR3 contains 14 residues. Germline lookup yields CDR1 SGHRS and CDR2 YFSETQ. Germline trimming cut 4 bases from V and 6 bases from J; bases unmatched to any gene: 6.

Concerning this clone: An end of the junction differs from the germline gene, which may be a read error. The gene calls are TRBV5-1 and TRBJ2-7, with TRBD1 identical over 7 bases. CDR1 is SGHRS and CDR2 is YFSETQ in the germline V gene. This CDR3 spans 14 amino acids. The CDR3 DNA reads TGCGCCAGCAGCCGACAAGTAGGACAGGAACCCGGGGACTTC. Translation: CASSRQVGQEPGDF.

The chain links TRBV6-2 or TRBV6-3 to TRBJ1-1; D might be TRBD1 (6 bases). Germline assignment: CDR1 MNHEY and CDR2 SVGEGT. This CDR3 is 15 amino acids long. V dropped 4 bases and J dropped 3 bases, with 15 bases sitting between them. The CDR3 region is CASSSLGGHYTEAFF. The DNA for the CDR3 is TGTGCCAGCAGTTCCCTCGGGGGGCACTACACTGAAGCTTTCTTT.

The J gene is TRBJ2-5, the V gene TRBV28; perhaps D is TRBD1 or TRBD2 (6 bases each). The CDR3 runs 15 residues. V gave up 4 bases and J gave up 4 bases, with 16 bases separating them. Germline loops: CDR1 MDHEN, CDR2 SYDVKM. This CDR3 is CASSSPQGGGETQYF. The CDR3, as DNA: TGTGCCAGCAGTTCCCCACAAGGAGGGGGAGAGACCCAGTACTTC.

The chain joins TRBV7-9 to TRBJ1-1, with TRBD1 matching 8 bases. CDR3 length equals 16 residues. Losses at the gene ends were 5 bases for V and 0 bases for J; bases not matched to a gene: 8. Germline values: CDR1 SEHNR, CDR2 FQNEAQ (reference sequence). The CDR3 region is CASSGRTGRMNTEAFF. CDR3 bases: TGTGCCAGCAGCGGACGGACAGGGCGGATGAACACTGAAGCTTTCTTT. Looking up the rest from reference TRBV7-9 and TRBJ1-1 gives the full variable domain: DTGVSQNPRHKITKRGQNVTFRCDPISEHNRLYWYRQTLGQGPEFLTYFQNEAQLEKSRLLSDRFSAERPKGSFSTLEIQRTEQGDSAMYLCASSGRTGRMNTEAFFGQGTRLTVV.

The chain carries TRBV27 and TRBJ1-1, with 9 positions matching TRBD1. This CDR3 has 14 amino acids. Germline CDR1 and CDR2: MNHEY and SMNVEV (reference sequence). V lost 6 bases to trimming and J lost 0 bases; unmatched junction nucleotides: 2. CDR3 DNA sequence: TGTGCCAGCAGAAGGGACAGGGTGAACACTGAAGCTTTCTTT. Protein: CASRRDRVNTEAFF.